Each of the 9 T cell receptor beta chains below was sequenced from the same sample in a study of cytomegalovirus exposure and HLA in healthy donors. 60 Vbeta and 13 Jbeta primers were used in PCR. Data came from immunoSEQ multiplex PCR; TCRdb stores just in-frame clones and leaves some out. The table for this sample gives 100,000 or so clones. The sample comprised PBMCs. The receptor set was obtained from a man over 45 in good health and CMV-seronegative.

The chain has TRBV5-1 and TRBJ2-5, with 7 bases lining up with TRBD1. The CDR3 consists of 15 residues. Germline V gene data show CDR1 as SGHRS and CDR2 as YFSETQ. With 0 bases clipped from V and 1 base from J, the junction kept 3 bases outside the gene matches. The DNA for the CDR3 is TGCGCCAGCAGCTTGGCCGGGACAGTCCAAGAGACCCAGTACTTC. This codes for CASSLAGTVQETQYF.

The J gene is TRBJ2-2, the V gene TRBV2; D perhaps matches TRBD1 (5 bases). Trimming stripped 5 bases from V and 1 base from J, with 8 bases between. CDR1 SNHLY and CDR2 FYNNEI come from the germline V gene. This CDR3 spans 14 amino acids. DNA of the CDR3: TGTGCCAGCAGTTCCGACAGGAACACCGGGGAGCTGTTTTTT. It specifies CASSSDRNTGELFF.

The CDR3 protein is CASSSRLAGPYNEQFF. Here the CDR3 DNA reads TGTGCCAGCAGCTCAAGACTAGCGGGACCCTACAATGAGCAGTTCTTC. The rearrangement uses TRBV7-9 and TRBJ2-1; 11 nucleotides line up with TRBD2. The junction had 4 bases not matched to a gene; V was cut back by 4 bases and J by 2 bases. The germline V gene has CDR1 SEHNR and CDR2 FQNEAQ (reference sequence). This CDR3 spans 16 amino acids.

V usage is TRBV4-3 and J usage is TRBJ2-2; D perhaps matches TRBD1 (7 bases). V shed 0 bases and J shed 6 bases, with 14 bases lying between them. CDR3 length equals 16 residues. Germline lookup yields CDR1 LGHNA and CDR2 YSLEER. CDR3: CASSQDWQGEAGELFF. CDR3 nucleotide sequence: TGCGCCAGCAGCCAAGATTGGCAGGGGGAGGCCGGGGAGCTGTTTTTT.

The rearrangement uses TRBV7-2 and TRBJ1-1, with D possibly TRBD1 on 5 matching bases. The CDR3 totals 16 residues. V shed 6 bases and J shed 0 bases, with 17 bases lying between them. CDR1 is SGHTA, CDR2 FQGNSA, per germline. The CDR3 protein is CASSSLGAGMNTEAFF. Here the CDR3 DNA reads TGTGCCAGCAGTTCCTTAGGGGCAGGAATGAACACTGAAGCTTTCTTT.

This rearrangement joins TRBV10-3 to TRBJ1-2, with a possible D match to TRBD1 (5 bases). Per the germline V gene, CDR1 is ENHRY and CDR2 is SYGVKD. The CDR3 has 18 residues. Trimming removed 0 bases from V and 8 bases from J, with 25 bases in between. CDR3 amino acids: CAISESRGEVLPRNGYTF. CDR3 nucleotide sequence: TGTGCCATCAGTGAGTCTAGAGGGGAGGTCTTACCCAGGAACGGCTACACCTTC.

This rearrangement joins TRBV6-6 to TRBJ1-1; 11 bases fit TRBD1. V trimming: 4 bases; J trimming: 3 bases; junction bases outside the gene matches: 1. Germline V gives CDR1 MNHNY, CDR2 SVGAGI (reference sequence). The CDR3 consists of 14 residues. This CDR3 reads CASSWGQGDTEAFF. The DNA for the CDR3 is TGTGCCAGCAGTTGGGGACAGGGGGACACTGAAGCTTTCTTT.

The CDR3 sequence is CASSLEQGGYTF. The CDR3 DNA is TGCGCCAGCAGCTTGGAACAGGGGGGCTACACCTTC. The chain has TRBV5-1 and TRBJ1-2; 7 nucleotides align to TRBD1. With V trimmed by 0 bases and J by 8 bases, 1 base remained unmatched. The CDR3 spans 12 residues. In germline, CDR1 is SGHRS, CDR2 YFSETQ.

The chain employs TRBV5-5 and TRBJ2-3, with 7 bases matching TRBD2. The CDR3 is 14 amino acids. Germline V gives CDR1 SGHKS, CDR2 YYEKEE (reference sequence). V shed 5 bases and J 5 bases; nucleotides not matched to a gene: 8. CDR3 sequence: CASSSSGAKDTQYF. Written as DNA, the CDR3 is TGTGCCAGCAGTTCCAGCGGGGCCAAAGATACGCAGTATTTT.